The T cell receptor beta chain under discussion was sequenced for a study of beta chain features in type 1 diabetes. Study-wide findings and caveats: For Type 1 diabetes patients, all four CD4+ subsets carried TCRB CDR3s that were moderately but significantly shorter.

Regarding this clone: Its antigen is not known.

Germline loops: CDR1 KGHSH, CDR2 LQKENI. This CDR3 spans 15 amino acids. Trimming removed 0 bases from V and 2 bases from J; junction bases left unmatched: 4. Each population that was sorted was more than 95% pure. TCRB transcripts that were expressed got sequenced, as all of the isolated RNA had been reverse transcribed. Generated by immunoSEQ multiplex PCR, the TCRdb table keeps only in-frame clones and is missing some. The table lists roughly 220,000 clones, 15% to 20% of them singletons. Sequencing used naive CD4+ T cells from blood. The rearrangement uses TRBV18 and TRBJ2-7, with 7 bases identical to TRBD1. This receptor was taken from a man aged 25 to 40 with type 1 diabetes. CDR3 sequence: CASSPPSTGAYEQYF. The CDR3 nucleotides read TGTGCCAGCTCACCACCTAGTACAGGGGCCTACGAGCAGTACTTC.